This TCR beta chain originates from a study of cytomegalovirus exposure and HLA in healthy donors (dated by TCRdb to about 2017). Turning to the overall study: According to an earlier analysis of several hundred of the donors, about 180 million T cells yielded 100 million or so unique TCR beta sequences and 276 Gb of sequence data. An early release that covered 640 HLA-typed donors contained around 300 gigabases of sequencing data and tens of millions of unique TCR sequences. The genetic ancestry cluster associated with self-reported Caucasian donors included around 76% of the 300 to 400 genotyped donors. The study aimed to test whether signatures of past pathogen exposure could be identified by cataloging public T cell receptors. The T cell repertoires of under 750 subjects were profiled by immunosequencing and related to cytomegalovirus serostatus. In addition to the first cohort of about 650 subjects, a separate validation cohort of 120 different subjects was used. High-throughput TCR immunosequencing, statistical association of individual TCRs with disease status, and machine learning were combined to predict cytomegalovirus infection status. A later analysis re-examined previously published TCR beta repertoires from 600 to 700 donors and added high-resolution HLA genotyping to investigate patterns of TCR occurrence. In the later analysis, no new phenotypic data were used to find candidate immune exposures; instead, reliance was placed on TCR beta sequences and their occurrence across donors. An earlier analysis of 587 of the donors used high-throughput TCR beta sequencing to judge whether each TCR beta V gene segment behaved as functional or pseudogenic. Donor age, sex, ethnicity and CMV serostatus were collected together with the repertoire data. Genome-wide SNP genotypes for about 65% of the roughly 670 donors were used in a later genetic analysis, which treated that subset as a discovery cohort. All discovery cohort repertoires had been generated on a single sequencing platform. HLA typing covered class I and class II loci at four-digit resolution. Typing coverage varied by locus: 629-630 donors for A, B, C, DRB1 and DQB1; approximately 520 for DQA1; approximately 610 for DPA1; some 470 for DPB1. Roughly five DR-DQ haplotypes were treated as single units for association and clustering because of strong linkage in the cohort. Among about 370 genotyped donors of the cohort, an average of around 250,000 unique TCR beta nucleotide sequences was sequenced per donor, of which approximately 18% were non-productive.

The germline V gene specifies LGHNA as CDR1 and YSLEER as CDR2. The CDR3, cysteine through phenylalanine, is 16 amino acids long. The sequence is cut down to CDR3 DNA, 48 bases in frame from base 1. The junction carries 14 bases between V and J, which are trimmed by 1 base and 4 bases respectively. The cohort comprised some 680 healthy bone marrow donors. All cohort members were sampled while nominally healthy, although unrecorded immune exposures were likely present. The donor tested CMV seropositive and was one of the 289 seropositive cohort members. A peripheral blood sample was collected from each donor, and TCR beta sequencing was performed on peripheral blood mononuclear cells. Genomic DNA was extracted from the blood cell samples with the Qiagen DNeasy Blood Extraction Kit. Regarding this clone: There is no known antigen for this receptor. Base qualities were left out, and no much larger clone turns up one base away.

The library was built by means of the immunoSEQ multiplex PCR assay. For the multiplex PCR, a mixture combining 60 forward primers for TCR Vbeta segments and 13 reverse primers for TCR Jbeta segments was used. Amplification of the CDR3 region of rearranged TCR beta genes was performed with a multiplex PCR assay on genomic DNA. The amplified TCR beta libraries were sequenced on the Illumina HiSeq System as 87-base-pair reads. On the authors' methods: A later analysis tallied tens of millions of unique TCR beta chains across the 666 repertoires, and 10 million to 11 million of those chains were shared by two or more donors. A nearest-neighbor algorithm error-corrected the raw reads and collapsed the reads into unique sequences, merging closely related sequences to remove PCR and sequencing errors. Alignment of CDR3 sequences to IMGT reference sequences was used to assign V, D and J gene segments. For a sequence to be retained, a match of at least six nucleotides was required to both a V gene segment and a J gene segment. Rearrangements were called productive when the CDR3 lacked stop codons and stayed in frame with V and J; all others were non-productive. Following IMGT convention, CDR3 was defined as the stretch from the second conserved V-encoded cysteine to the conserved J-encoded phenylalanine. The earlier analysis of 450 to 750 of the donors excluded any sequence lacking an unambiguous match to a single V gene segment. In an earlier analysis of several hundred of the donors, V segments were called functional above 56.7% productive rearrangements and were called segregating when the between-donor standard deviation exceeded 5%. A statistical classification framework was built to diagnose cytomegalovirus status from the catalog of TCR beta chain sequences. In a later analysis, TCR nucleotide sequences were compared against IMGT/GENE-DB human TR gene sequences so that V and J genes could be assigned. Using the TCRdist pipeline, a later analysis assigned CDR3 sequences along with most-parsimonious VDJ recombination scenarios. In a later analysis, each TCR beta chain was defined by its CDR3 amino acid sequence together with its V-gene family, and reads without a unique V-gene family were excluded. In a later analysis, some 600 highly shared, low-generation-probability nucleotide sequences were removed to address suspected cross-contamination and a sequencing artifact. For each public chain, a later analysis derived a clonal expansion index from normalized ranks of inferred template counts within each repertoire. Generation probabilities in a later analysis came from a VDJ recombination model fitted to out-of-frame rearrangements, and those results were checked against IGoR. Hypergeometric tests were used in a later analysis to score TCR-TCR, TCR-HLA and TCR-CMV co-occurrence, with a repertoire-size bias correction applied to the TCR pairs. A later analysis estimated false discovery rates by permuting HLA or CMV assignments 20 times. In a later analysis, co-occurring TCRs were grouped with DBSCAN, and TCRdist sequence similarity was added when clustering was performed within HLA-allele-positive subsets. Repertoires with fewer than 30,000 or more than 120,000 public chains, plus five repertoires with anomalous nucleotide sharing, were excluded from co-occurrence clustering. Sourced from immuneACCESS, this table was stored by TCRdb with only in-frame sequences that have V and J called. A share of the clones is absent; for the studies checked, an unresolved V gene accounts for under half, and the remainder has no known explanation. V, J and clone size were drawn from that table, and D and trimming were deduced from the DNA. The sample yields 95,000 to 130,000 clones; over 60% were counted once. The ten largest clones capture 4% to 5.5% of the sample.

General study outcomes and caveats: Most TCR sequences were observed very rarely across donors, whereas some public TCRs were present in many individuals. Correlated functional status among segregating V segments might be attributable to linkage disequilibrium, but an unknown experimental factor could not be ruled out. According to the authors, the approach could potentially be generalized to other disease states and immunological phenotypes. V-gene and J-gene trimming of TCR beta chains was associated with a missense DCLRE1C variant in a later genetic analysis, and the association was replicated in an independent cohort. Most CMV-associated TCR beta chains appeared to be HLA-restricted in a later analysis, and the HLA associations seemed to be driven largely by CMV exposure. Some IMGT-functional V segments, including TRBV6-2 and TRBV6-3, could not be distinguished by the 87-base-pair reads and were therefore excluded. Assigning TCR associations to individual alleles was difficult when HLA alleles, especially DR and DQ, strongly co-occurred. This cohort had only TCR beta chains sequenced, and the lack of alpha or paired-chain data limited which features could be detected. In a later analysis, HLA-associated TCR beta chains showed more clonal expansion and lower generation probabilities than non-associated chains that were equally common. According to a later analysis, TCR association rates differed among HLA loci, with DRB1 alleles showing the most associated TCRs and HLA-C alleles showing the fewest. A cluster of highly shared sequence variants was judged likely to be a technical artifact of the sequencing pipeline. A later analysis reported that several top co-occurrence clusters appeared linked to parvovirus B19, influenza, CMV and Epstein-Barr virus. A total of some 180 TCR beta chains were listed by the study as associated with cytomegalovirus. The classifier was reported to diagnose cytomegalovirus status with high specificity and sensitivity in both the original and validation cohorts. Compared with the approximately 670-donor mean, donors in an Asian-associated ancestry cluster had fewer N-insertions in productive TCRs, according to a later genetic analysis. Sequencing depth was assumed to be roughly uniform across donors in the presence/absence analyses, though that assumption may not hold. In an earlier analysis of roughly 500 of the donors, most TCR beta V segments appeared in productive rearrangements about 87% or about 30% of the time, broadly matching IMGT annotations. Because HLA typing was unavailable for some donors at each locus, only the typed subset was used in association tests. A later analysis associated about 18,000 TCR beta sequences with specific HLA alleles at a false discovery rate of 0.05. Immune exposure information for the cohort was limited to CMV serostatus. In vitro tests confirmed that a few of the cytomegalovirus-associated TCR beta chains recognize cytomegalovirus antigens. Because counts were too low, roughly 17 rarely observed V segments, including chromosome 9 orphons, were left out of the earlier analysis of 587 of the donors. A further reported finding was that TCR beta sequences accurately predicted the HLA-A and HLA-B alleles for most subjects in the first cohort.

The sequence is built from TRBV4-3 and TRBJ2-1; a tentative D match to TRBD2 spans 6 bases. This clonotype was obtained from a man aged 25-45 years in good health and CMV-seropositive. Sequencing used PBMCs. The DNA is as follows: TGCGCCAGCAGCCAAGCGGAGGGGACTGTGTACAATGAGCAGTTCTTC. Its coded protein is CASSQAEGTVYNEQFF.